The subject of this entry is one TCR beta chain. The data derive from a study of blood T cell repertoires in COVID-19. Across the whole study: Donors of Cohort 3 who recovered were those that had two negative PCRs, clearance, or symptom resolution.

The CDR3 totals 17 residues. Germline lookup yields CDR1 MNHEY and CDR2 SMNVEV (reference sequence). The J segment lost 0 bases and the V segment lost 6 bases, leaving 9 bases of the junction unmatched. TCRdb's table, derived via immunoSEQ multiplex PCR, lists solely in-frame clones and lacks some. The repertoire includes roughly 210,000 clones, around 87% of them detected once, and about 7% sits in the top ten. The V and J genes are TRBV27 and TRBJ2-1; 9 bases are a match to TRBD2. The receptor comes from a man aged 30-40 years in a cohort exposed to, infected with or recovered from COVID-19 (not recorded which). Sequencing was done on a sample of PBMCs or T cells enriched from blood (not recorded which). The CDR3 sequence is CASRPATSGSSYNEQFF. DNA of the CDR3: TGTGCCAGCAGGCCAGCGACTAGCGGTAGCTCCTACAATGAGCAGTTCTTC.